The clone carrying this TCR beta chain appeared a single time. This specimen belongs to a study of low-dose radiotherapy and immunotherapy resistance in tumors. Described time point: after trial treatment. Indicated treatment: LDRT plus nivolumab, ipilimumab, low-dose cyclophosphamide and aspirin (RACIN trial). Alpha- and beta-chain coverage of first-strand cDNA came from TRAV- and TRBV-specific primers. Amplification, which lasted roughly 20 PCR cycles, used a constant-region primer and V-primer adapter to amplify TCRs. mRNA that had been isolated underwent amplification through in vitro transcription. MiXCR, run by TCRdb on the reads, gives a single entry per CDR3 protein. The sample has more than 70,000 distinct CDR3 sequences; under 25% are singletons. Per the germline V gene, CDR1 is SGHRS and CDR2 is YFSETQ. Trimming cost V 1 base and J 5 bases, with 15 bases left between them. This CDR3 is 15 amino acids long.

The chain carries TRBV5-1 and TRBJ1-2; TRBD1 is a possible D gene (5 bases). This specimen consisted of PBMCs, obtained after low-dose radiotherapy plus immunotherapy. The receptor was derived from a female donor with ovarian cancer. Here the CDR3 reads CASSLSGTSTYGYTF. The CDR3 nucleotides read TGCGCCAGCAGCTTGTCCGGGACCTCGACTTATGGCTACACCTTC.